One and the same sample provided the 32 T cell receptor beta chains below, sequenced in a study of blood T cell repertoires in COVID-19. Generated by immunoSEQ multiplex PCR, the TCRdb table keeps only in-frame clones and is missing some. The sample contains 200,000 to 250,000 clones, just over 85% of which appear only once. Sequenced input: PBMCs or T cells enriched from blood (not recorded which). These receptor sequences come from a woman in her 40s with acute COVID-19.

The chain combines TRBV2 with TRBJ1-1; TRBD1 matches at 7 bases. J gave up 3 bases and V 1 base, and 8 bases lay outside the gene matches. CDR1 is SNHLY and CDR2 is FYNNEI in the germline V gene. The CDR3 loop spans 16 amino acids. The CDR3 bases are TGTGCCAGCAGTGAAGACCGGAGACAGGGAGACACTGAAGCTTTCTTT. Translated, it gives CASSEDRRQGDTEAFF.

This chain joins TRBV5-1 and TRBJ2-7, with 8 bases lining up with TRBD2. The CDR3 loop spans 14 amino acids. CDR1 is SGHRS and CDR2 is YFSETQ in the germline V gene. V lost 6 bases and J lost 5; bases outside the gene matches: 10. In nucleotides, the CDR3 is TGCGCCAGCACCCGGGGGGGAGGATTCAACGAGCAGTACTTC. The encoded protein is CASTRGGGFNEQYF.

The chain carries TRBV7-9 and TRBJ1-2, with 9 bases that match TRBD1. V shed 8 bases, J shed 8 bases, and the junction held 9 bases outside the gene matches. The CDR3 contains 13 residues. The germline CDR1 and CDR2 sequences are SEHNR and FQNEAQ (reference sequence). The CDR3 is CASDRDRVWGYTF. The CDR3 nucleotides are TGTGCCAGCGACCGGGACAGGGTATGGGGCTACACCTTC.

This CDR3 is CASSVQGAGQPQHF. CDR3 sequence (DNA): TGTGCCAGCAGTGTACAGGGGGCCGGTCAGCCCCAGCATTTT. This chain joins TRBV2 and TRBJ1-5, with TRBD1 identical over 9 bases. Germline trimming cut 4 bases from V and 6 bases from J; bases unmatched to any gene: 4. From germline, CDR1 is SNHLY and CDR2 FYNNEI. The CDR3 has 14 amino acids.

The gene calls are TRBV2 and TRBJ2-7, with D perhaps matching TRBD1 (5 bases). The length of the CDR3 is 14 residues. Per germline, CDR1 SNHLY and CDR2 FYNNEI. Deletions cut 3 bases from V and 2 bases from J, with 11 bases between. CDR3 sequence: CASSDSPGPYEQYF. The CDR3 nucleotides read TGTGCCAGCAGTGATAGCCCAGGGCCCTACGAGCAGTACTTC.

The rearrangement links TRBV7-8 to TRBJ1-1; no definite D call. CDR1 and CDR2 from the germline V gene are SGHVS and FQNEAQ. CDR3 size: 15 residues. Trimming stripped 6 bases from V and 4 bases from J, with 18 bases between. CDR3 sequence: CASSPTDGRGTEAFF. The CDR3 region has the DNA TGTGCCAGCAGTCCGACGGATGGTAGAGGCACTGAAGCTTTCTTT.

This sequence joins TRBV27 and TRBJ2-2; D gene unclear. Germline V gene data show CDR1 as MNHEY and CDR2 as SMNVEV (reference sequence). The CDR3 spans 14 residues. The germline V and J ends were trimmed by 5 bases and 1 base, with 8 bases remaining between them. The CDR3 here is CASSASRNTGELFF. CDR3 DNA sequence: TGTGCCAGCAGTGCCTCCAGGAACACCGGGGAGCTGTTTTTT.

The genes are TRBV6-2 or TRBV6-3 and TRBJ1-2; D possibly corresponds to TRBD1 (6 bases). The CDR3 sequence is 13 residues long. Trimming removed 4 bases from V and 6 bases from J, with 12 bases in between. The germline gives CDR1 MNHEY, CDR2 SVGEGT. The CDR3 DNA reads as TGTGCCAGCAGTTCCCGAGGGGACAATGGCTACACCTTC. Protein: CASSSRGDNGYTF.

This clone showed up just once. The chain joins TRBV19 to TRBJ1-5; D is ambiguous. Trimming cost V 3 bases and J 8 bases, with 23 bases left between them. CDR1 and CDR2 from the germline V gene are LNHDA and SQIVND (reference sequence). CDR3 length equals 17 residues. CDR3 residues: CASSMRAAGVMIEPQHF. The CDR3 nucleotides read TGTGCCAGTAGTATGAGGGCAGCCGGTGTGATGATTGAGCCCCAGCATTTT.

The J gene is TRBJ1-1, the V gene TRBV10-3, with a weak D call TRBD1 (6 bases). In germline, CDR1 is ENHRY, CDR2 SYGVKD. The CDR3 is made up of 16 amino acids. V lost 4 bases and J 1 base, leaving 16 bases between the germline ends. CDR3 amino acids: CAISAAGGAGNTEAFF. CDR3 DNA: TGTGCCATCAGTGCTGCGGGGGGCGCCGGGAACACTGAAGCTTTCTTT.

This clone was recorded a few times. This chain joins TRBV2 and TRBJ1-4; weak D call: TRBD1 (6 bases). This CDR3 has 15 residues. The germline V gene has CDR1 SNHLY and CDR2 FYNNEI. Trimming stripped 6 bases from V and 3 bases from J, with 14 bases between. CDR3 DNA sequence: TGTGCCAGCAGCTTGTTCAGGGGTGCTAATGAAAAACTGTTTTTT. Translation gives CASSLFRGANEKLFF.

This chain uses TRBV6-5 with TRBJ2-7, with D perhaps TRBD1 (6 bases). Trimming removed 6 bases from V and 3 bases from J, with 12 bases in between. The CDR3 spans 13 residues. The germline V gene has CDR1 MNHEY and CDR2 SVGAGI. CDR3: CASRETGYYEQYF. The DNA for the CDR3 is TGTGCCAGCAGAGAGACAGGCTACTACGAGCAGTACTTC.

This rearrangement joins TRBV7-8 to TRBJ2-1; D uncertain. This CDR3 is built from 15 residues. CDR1 is SGHVS and CDR2 is FQNEAQ in the germline V gene. V was pared by 5 bases and J by 0 bases, with 11 bases between. The DNA of the CDR3 is TGTGCCAGCAGCAAGACGGAGCTCTCCTACAATGAGCAGTTCTTC. This encodes CASSKTELSYNEQFF.

This clone was seen a single time. The V gene is TRBV2, the J gene TRBJ1-1; possible D gene TRBD1, 6 bases. This CDR3 is built from 15 residues. Trimming shortened V by 2 bases and J by 1 base, and 11 bases separated the two germline ends. The germline gives CDR1 SNHLY, CDR2 FYNNEI. The CDR3 DNA follows: TGTGCCAGCAGTGAAAGGGGGGGAGGGAACACTGAAGCTTTCTTT. Translation gives CASSERGGGNTEAFF. The full variable domain, with the rest looked up from reference TRBV2 and TRBJ1-1, is EPEVTQTPSHQVTQMGQEVILRCVPISNHLYFYWYRQILGQKVEFLVSFYNNEISEKSEIFDDQFSVERPDGSNFTLKIRSTKLEDSAMYFCASSERGGGNTEAFFGQGTRLTVV.

This clone was detected a few times. V gene TRBV4-3 combines with J gene TRBJ1-2; 8 positions agree with TRBD1. CDR3 length: 16 residues. From germline, CDR1 is LGHNA and CDR2 YSLEER. The V segment lost 1 base and the J segment 6 bases; nucleotides outside the gene matches: 10. The CDR3, as DNA: TGCGCCAGCAGCCAAGTCTTGGGGGCAGGGGGCCATGGCTACACCTTC. Translated: CASSQVLGAGGHGYTF.

As regards this clone: The sample has other DNA sequences that encode this CDR3 too. This sequence joins TRBV5-1 and TRBJ1-2, with no clear D. Trimming stripped 0 bases from V and 2 bases from J, with 5 bases between. Per the germline V gene, CDR1 is SGHRS and CDR2 is YFSETQ. This CDR3 is built from 13 residues. The CDR3 region is CASSLDRNYGYTF. The CDR3 nucleotides read TGCGCCAGCAGCTTGGACCGGAACTATGGCTACACCTTC.

The chain combines TRBV6-5 with TRBJ2-2; TRBD1 matches at 7 bases. The V gene's germline CDR1 is MNHEY and CDR2 SVGAGI. The CDR3 runs to 16 residues. J lost 2 bases, V lost 4 bases, and 7 bases had no gene match. The CDR3 protein is CASSLGQIVNTGELFF. CDR3 DNA sequence: TGTGCCAGCAGTTTGGGACAGATAGTTAACACCGGGGAGCTGTTTTTT.

The chain combines TRBV6-5 with TRBJ2-7; D possibly corresponds to TRBD2 (7 bases). Per germline, CDR1 MNHEY and CDR2 SVGAGI. The CDR3 has 15 amino acids. Trimming removed 6 bases at V and 3 bases at J, with 18 bases between. CDR3 DNA: TGTGCCAGCAGCCCGGGGGGCGGTGGCCTCTACGAGCAGTACTTC. Translated, it gives CASSPGGGGLYEQYF.

The V gene is TRBV9, the J gene TRBJ1-6; D is undetermined. V lost 3 bases to trimming and J lost 6 bases, with 13 bases between them. The CDR3 consists of 15 residues. Germline CDR1 and CDR2: SGDLS and YYNGEE. In nucleotides, the CDR3 is TGTGCCAGCAGCGGAGGGATGAGTGGTAATTCACCCCTCCACTTT. Translating it yields CASSGGMSGNSPLHF. Full variable domain (remainder filled in from reference TRBV9 and TRBJ1-6): DSGVTQTPKHLITATGQRVTLRCSPRSGDLSVYWYQQSLDQGLQFLIQYYNGEERAKGNILERFSAQQFPDLHSELNLSSLELGDSALYFCASSGGMSGNSPLHFGNGTRLTVT.

The chain joins TRBV6-5 to TRBJ1-4; possible D gene TRBD1, 6 bases. The CDR3 loop spans 14 amino acids. Trimming stripped 7 bases from V and 5 bases from J, with 14 bases between. Germline CDR1 is MNHEY and CDR2 is SVGAGI. The CDR3 sequence: CASIMQGLNEKLFF. CDR3 DNA sequence: TGTGCCAGCATTATGCAGGGGCTAAATGAAAAACTGTTTTTT.

The gene calls are TRBV6-5 and TRBJ1-1, with 10 bases that match TRBD1. J was trimmed by 8 bases and V by 7 bases; bases with no gene match: 13. The germline V gene has CDR1 MNHEY and CDR2 SVGAGI. The CDR3 covers 15 residues. CDR3 in amino acids: CASTRQGARPDEAFF. The CDR3 DNA is TGTGCCAGCACTCGACAGGGGGCCAGACCCGACGAAGCTTTCTTT.

The V and J genes are TRBV9 and TRBJ1-3, with TRBD1 as a possible D gene (5 bases). This CDR3 comprises 15 residues. V dropped 3 bases and J dropped 7 bases, with 17 bases sitting between them. CDR1 SGDLS and CDR2 YYNGEE come from the germline V gene. CDR3: CASSEGSYLQNTIYF. The CDR3 coding sequence is TGTGCCAGCAGCGAGGGGTCATACCTCCAGAACACCATATATTTT.

This chain uses TRBV5-5 with TRBJ1-4; 7 nucleotides match TRBD1. The V and J ends lost 4 bases and 8 bases, in that order; junction bases with no gene match: 5. CDR1 SGHKS and CDR2 YYEKEE come from the germline V gene (reference sequence). CDR3 size: 13 residues. The CDR3 reads CASSRGPGEKLFF. CDR3 DNA: TGTGCCAGCAGCAGGGGGCCCGGGGAAAAACTGTTTTTT.

The V and J genes are TRBV5-6 and TRBJ2-2; D is possibly TRBD1 (5 bases). This CDR3 contains 13 residues. Trimming removed 0 bases at V and 6 bases at J, with 6 bases between. CDR1 and CDR2 (germline): SGHDT, YYEEEE. CDR3 bases: TGTGCCAGCAGCTTGGAGGGGCCCGGGGAGCTGTTTTTT. This encodes CASSLEGPGELFF.

This clone appeared a single time. The genes are TRBV18 and TRBJ1-2, with TRBD1 as a possible D gene (6 bases). Per the germline V gene, CDR1 is KGHSH and CDR2 is LQKENI. Trimming stripped 2 bases from V and 4 bases from J, with 14 bases between. The CDR3 has 15 amino acids. For the CDR3, the DNA is TGTGCCAGCTCACCAACAGACAGGCAGGGCTATGGCTACACCTTC. It specifies CASSPTDRQGYGYTF.

V gene TRBV18 combines with J gene TRBJ1-2, with 7 nucleotides matching TRBD1. Germline CDR1 KGHSH, CDR2 LQKENI. This CDR3 region has 13 residues. The ends lost 7 bases at V and 6 bases at J; junction bases unmatched: 8. CDR3 in amino acids: CASLADRANGYTF. CDR3 DNA: TGTGCCAGCTTGGCAGACAGGGCTAATGGCTACACCTTC.

The chain combines TRBV7-6 with TRBJ1-1; D remains ambiguous. The CDR3 has 15 residues. Germline V gene lookup returns CDR1 SGHVS and CDR2 FNYEAQ. The V end lost 6 bases, the J end lost 0 bases, and 14 bases lay between the germline ends. The CDR3 DNA is TGTGCCAGCAGGCTTGTTGAGACTATGAACACTGAAGCTTTCTTT. This encodes CASRLVETMNTEAFF. The full variable domain, in which reference TRBV7-6 and TRBJ1-1 provide the parts outside the CDR3, is GAGVSQSPRYKVTKRGQDVALRCDPISGHVSLYWYRQALGQGPEFLTYFNYEAQQDKSGLPNDRFSAERPEGSISTLTIQRTEQRDSAMYRCASRLVETMNTEAFFGQGTRLTVV.

The genes are TRBV2 and TRBJ2-2; TRBD2 matches at 10 bases. The germline gives CDR1 SNHLY, CDR2 FYNNEI. With 0 bases clipped from V and 4 bases from J, the junction kept 14 bases outside the gene matches. CDR3 length equals 20 residues. CDR3 in amino acids: CASSEALLSSGGALTGELFF. The CDR3 DNA reads TGTGCCAGCAGTGAAGCGCTTCTTTCCAGCGGGGGGGCCCTCACCGGGGAGCTGTTTTTT. The whole variable domain, filled in from reference TRBV2 and TRBJ2-2, reads EPEVTQTPSHQVTQMGQEVILRCVPISNHLYFYWYRQILGQKVEFLVSFYNNEISEKSEIFDDQFSVERPDGSNFTLKIRSTKLEDSAMYFCASSEALLSSGGALTGELFFGEGSRLTVL.

J is TRBJ1-2 and V is TRBV2, with TRBD1 as a possible D gene (6 bases). Germline V gene sequence: CDR1 SNHLY, CDR2 FYNNEI. The CDR3 totals 14 residues. Trimming took 4 bases from V and 3 from J, leaving 12 bases between them. CDR3 DNA sequence: TGTGCCAGCAGTGGTGACAGGCCCGACTATGGCTACACCTTC. Protein: CASSGDRPDYGYTF.

This clone was counted between two and nine times. The chain recombines TRBV6-2 or TRBV6-3 with TRBJ1-1; 7 bases are shared with TRBD1. CDR1 and CDR2 from the germline V gene are MNHEY and SVGEGT. The CDR3 is 14 residues long. J lost 3 bases, V lost 4 bases, and 5 bases had no gene match. The CDR3 bases are TGTGCCAGCAGTTCCGGACAGGAGGACACTGAAGCTTTCTTT. Translation: CASSSGQEDTEAFF.

J is TRBJ1-2 and V is TRBV5-1, with D uncertain. The length of the CDR3 is 15 residues. V lost 1 base, J lost 5 bases, and 15 bases lay in between. Germline CDR1 and CDR2: SGHRS and YFSETQ. CDR3 sequence reads: CASSLSSKVEYGYTF. CDR3 in DNA: TGCGCCAGCAGCTTGAGTAGCAAGGTTGAGTATGGCTACACCTTC.

This clone was detected only once. The chain joins TRBV2 to TRBJ1-5; 7 bases fit TRBD1. Germline loops: CDR1 SNHLY, CDR2 FYNNEI. CDR3 length equals 15 residues. J gave up 1 base and V 5 bases, and 5 bases lay outside the gene matches. The CDR3 DNA reads TGTGCCAGCAGTCAACTACAGGGGAGCAATCAGCCCCAGCATTTT. Encoded protein: CASSQLQGSNQPQHF.